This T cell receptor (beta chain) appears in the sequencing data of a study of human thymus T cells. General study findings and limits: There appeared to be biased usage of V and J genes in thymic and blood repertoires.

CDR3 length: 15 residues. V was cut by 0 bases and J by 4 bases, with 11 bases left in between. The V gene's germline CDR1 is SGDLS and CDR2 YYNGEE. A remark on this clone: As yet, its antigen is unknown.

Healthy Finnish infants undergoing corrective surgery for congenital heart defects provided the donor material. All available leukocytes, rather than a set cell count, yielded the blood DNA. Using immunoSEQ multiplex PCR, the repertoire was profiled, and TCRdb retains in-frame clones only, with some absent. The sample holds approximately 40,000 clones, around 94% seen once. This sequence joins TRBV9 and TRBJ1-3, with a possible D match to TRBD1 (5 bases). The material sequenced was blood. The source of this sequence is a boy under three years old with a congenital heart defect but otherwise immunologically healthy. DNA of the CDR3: TGTGCCAGCAGCGTAGGTCAGGGCACCGGAAACACCATATATTTT. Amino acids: CASSVGQGTGNTIYF.